A few counts support the clone carrying this T cell receptor (beta chain). Original processing notes: Nucleated cell counts were estimated from reference gene primer amplification. Clones were read by immunoSEQ multiplex PCR, and TCRdb kept only the in-frame ones, dropping some. D and trimming come from the DNA, and the V and J calls and clone size come from that table. The table includes some 400,000 clones, 85% to 90% detected once. This specimen belongs to a study of blood T cell repertoires in COVID-19. Study-wide background: Collection of acute and convalescent COVID-19 samples took place in the United States, Italy and Spain. PBMCs, B-cell-depleted T cells, or T cells were the source of the cDNA or gDNA that made up the material.

The germline CDR1 and CDR2 sequences are SGHVS and FNYEAQ. The CDR3 is 15 residues long. V was pared by 5 bases and J by 6 bases, with 8 bases of the junction left unmatched. The sequence was collected from a man younger than 30 with active or convalescent COVID-19. This chain uses TRBV7-6 with TRBJ1-5; TRBD1 matches 9 bases. The material sequenced was peripheral blood. In DNA, the CDR3 is TGTGCCAGCAGCGAGGACAGGGGAGGGGGTCAGCCCCAGCATTTT. Amino acid sequence: CASSEDRGGGQPQHF.